This entry lists 13 T cell receptor beta chains sequenced from one sample in a study of metastatic and nonmetastatic thyroid tumors. TCRdb re-clonotyped the PCR reads via MiXCR. Altogether fewer than 35,000 clones are present, about a fifth being singletons, with the ten largest covering less than 4%. All patients were treatment-naive before thyroid surgery. Input material: tumor tissue. The receptors come from a male donor with papillary thyroid cancer or a benign thyroid nodule (not recorded which). Some clones in this sample may be carry-over from other donors' samples.

This clone was found many times. The DNA of the CDR3 is TGTGCCACCAGTGACGGACTAGCGGGAGGCCCGGGTCGCACAGATACGCAGTATTTT. Protein product: CATSDGLAGGPGRTDTQYF. V and J are TRBV24-1 and TRBJ2-3; 14 bases map to TRBD2. Germline values: CDR1 KGHDR, CDR2 SFDVKD. CDR3 length: 19 amino acids. V shed 4 bases, J shed 1 base, and the junction held 9 bases outside the gene matches.

The table lists this clone with a few counts. The chain carries TRBV20-1 and TRBJ2-7; 9 bases fit TRBD2. The germline gives CDR1 DFQATT, CDR2 SNEGSKA (reference sequence). V lost 0 bases and J lost 0; bases outside the gene matches: 3. This CDR3 contains 15 residues. The CDR3 reads CSAREWRGGSYEQYF. The CDR3 DNA reads TGCAGTGCTAGAGAGTGGCGGGGGGGCTCCTACGAGCAGTACTTC.

This clone showed up just a few times. This chain joins TRBV10-3 and TRBJ2-1, with D perhaps matching TRBD2 (7 bases). Between the trimmed V and J ends, which lost 4 bases and 8 bases, there was a span of 15 bases. This CDR3 spans 14 amino acids. Germline CDR1 is ENHRY and CDR2 is SYGVKD. CDR3 protein: CAISAGGVGYEQFF. CDR3 bases: TGTGCCATCAGTGCGGGGGGCGTGGGCTATGAGCAGTTCTTC.

This clone was detected ten times or more. The V call is TRBV20-1, the J call TRBJ2-7; 10 positions match TRBD2. The CDR3 sequence is 17 residues long. The J segment lost 1 base and the V segment lost 3 bases, leaving 12 bases of the junction unmatched. The germline V gene encodes CDR1 DFQATT and CDR2 SNEGSKA (reference sequence). The CDR3 coding sequence is TGCAGTGCTAGGCGATATCTAGCGGGGGTGAGATCCTACGAGCAGTACTTC. Its protein product is CSARRYLAGVRSYEQYF.

This clone has just one count. V gene TRBV3-1 combines with J gene TRBJ2-7, with 11 bases matching TRBD2. V trimming: 4 bases; J trimming: 2 bases; junction bases outside the gene matches: 13. CDR3 length: 18 amino acids. Looked up from germline, CDR1 is LGHDT and CDR2 is YNNKEL (reference sequence). The CDR3 loop reads CASSRQPGLAEATYEQYF. CDR3 in DNA: TGTGCCAGCAGCCGACAACCGGGACTAGCGGAGGCCACCTACGAGCAGTACTTC.

This clone was seen many times. This sequence joins TRBV5-1 and TRBJ2-7, with TRBD1 as a possible D gene (6 bases). The length of the CDR3 is 14 residues. V gave up 0 bases and J gave up 2 bases, with 9 bases separating them. The germline CDR1 and CDR2 sequences are SGHRS and YFSETQ. The DNA of the CDR3 is TGCGCCAGCAGCTTGGGGACAGAGACCTACGAGCAGTACTTC. It encodes CASSLGTETYEQYF.

This clone was seen ten or more times. The chain combines TRBV20-1 with TRBJ1-1; no reliable D call. The germline gives CDR1 DFQATT, CDR2 SNEGSKA (reference sequence). V shed 3 bases and J shed 2 bases, with 19 bases lying between them. CDR3 length: 16 residues. The CDR3 DNA reads TGCAGTGCTAGCTTCGATTATTGGACTCGAAACACTGAAGCTTTCTTT. Translating it yields CSASFDYWTRNTEAFF.

The DNA for the CDR3 is TGTGCCAGCAGTTTAGGGGGCACCTCTGGGGCCAACGTCCTGACTTTC. Its protein is CASSLGGTSGANVLTF. This chain links TRBV28 with TRBJ2-6; possible D gene TRBD1, 6 bases. Between the trimmed V and J ends, which lost 2 bases and 0 bases, there was a span of 8 bases. Germline-derived CDR1 and CDR2 are MDHEN and SYDVKM. The CDR3 sequence is 16 residues long.

This clone was seen more than once but under ten times. One end of the junction does not line up with germline, which may come from a read error. V gene TRBV6-2 or TRBV6-3 combines with J gene TRBJ2-3; D gene unclear. Per the germline V gene, CDR1 is MNHEY and CDR2 is SVGEGT. CDR3 size: 15 residues. The DNA for the CDR3 is TGTGCCAGCAGCTACTCTCTGGCGGTGTCAGATACGCAGTATTTT. As protein: CASSYSLAVSDTQYF.

This clone was detected a few times. This sequence may be a read error, since a much larger clone differs from it by one base. The chain links TRBV12-3 or TRBV12-4 to TRBJ2-4, with D possibly TRBD1 on 5 matching bases. V was cut by 5 bases and J by 5 bases, with 13 bases left in between. This CDR3 contains 14 residues. CDR3 DNA sequence: TGTGCCAGCAGTGCCTGGGTGGGGCAAAACATTCAGTACTTC. Encoded protein: CASSAWVGQNIQYF.

In this sample, this clone turned up a few times. V is TRBV2 and J is TRBJ2-7; D is uncertain. Germline V lookup: CDR1 SNHLY, CDR2 FYNNEI. The V end was cut by 6 bases, the J end by 0 bases, with 12 bases between. The CDR3 runs to 14 residues. CDR3 bases: TGTGCCAGCAGATCGCAGGTCGTCTCCTACGAGCAGTACTTC. It yields the protein CASRSQVVSYEQYF.

In this sample, this clone turned up many times. The genes are TRBV10-3 and TRBJ2-2; TRBD2 agrees at 12 bases. Germline loops: CDR1 ENHRY, CDR2 SYGVKD. The CDR3 length is 19 residues. Unmatched junction bases numbered 8, after V lost 3 bases and J lost 0 bases. The DNA for the CDR3 is TGTGCCATCAGTGACCTAGCGGGAGGGCCGGGCGCGAACACCGGGGAGCTGTTTTTT. Its protein is CAISDLAGGPGANTGELFF.

This clone was recorded at least ten times. One junction end disagrees with the germline gene, perhaps due to a read error. The CDR3 reads CASPSRLALDF. The CDR3 DNA sequence: TGTGCCAGCCCGAGCCGACTAGCACTGGATTTT. The V gene is TRBV7-9, the J gene TRBJ2-3; 7 bases line up with TRBD2. CDR1 and CDR2 (germline): SEHNR, FQNEAQ (reference sequence). CDR3 length: 11 amino acids.